The clone carrying this TCR beta chain was recorded at least ten times. The data are from a study of early T cells in non-severe SARS-CoV-2 infection. The protocol attached unique molecular identifiers to individual cDNA molecules. One entry per CDR3 protein results from TCRdb running MiXCR on the 5' RACE reads. The sample contains more than 25,000 distinct CDR3 sequences, over 2.5% of which appear only once. The CDR3 length is 14 residues. The germline gives CDR1 MNHNY, CDR2 SVGAGI (reference sequence). V lost 6 bases and J 5 bases, leaving 13 bases between the germline ends. This chain connects TRBV6-6 to TRBJ1-4, with D possibly matching TRBD1 (5 bases). The TCR sequence derives from an adult who was a healthcare worker with PCR-confirmed SARS-CoV-2 infection or an uninfected control (not recorded which). The material sequenced was whole blood. CDR3 bases: TGTGCCAGCAGCAACCCCCGGGGGAATGAAAAACTGTTTTTT. This gives the protein CASSNPRGNEKLFF.